Listed below are T cell receptor beta chains from one sample, sequenced in a study of CD8 T cells in Susac syndrome. Via MiXCR, TCRdb re-called the immunoSEQ multiplex PCR reads, giving one row per CDR3 protein. Among around 300,000 distinct CDR3 sequences listed, roughly 94% were seen once. The sequencing input was CD4+ T cells from PBMCs. The receptor source for this set is a human donor with multiple sclerosis. The CDR3 runs from the conserved cysteine through the conserved F or W. The order of the fields is clone size, D gene, CDR3 length, J gene, V gene, CDR3 protein, CDR3 DNA. D genes are given only for firm matches. A clone size is listed for some rows: how often the clone was seen (once, few, many), or a class if it is expanded.

abundance: .
d_gene: .
len: 14
j_gene: TRBJ2-5
v_gene: TRBV5-1
CDR3aa: CASSLGAGEETQYF
CDR3nt: TGCGCCAGCAGCCTTGGCGCAGGGGAGGAGACCCAGTACTTC

abundance: .
d_gene: .
len: 13
j_gene: TRBJ2-7
v_gene: TRBV29-1
CDR3aa: CSVVGDGSYEQYF
CDR3nt: TGCAGCGTTGTGGGGGACGGTTCCTACGAGCAGTACTTC

abundance: .
d_gene: TRBD1
len: 13
j_gene: TRBJ2-7
v_gene: TRBV30
CDR3aa: CAWTQSGTGVQYF
CDR3nt: TGTGCCTGGACACAGTCCGGGACAGGGGTGCAGTACTTC

abundance: .
d_gene: TRBD2
len: 15
j_gene: TRBJ2-3
v_gene: TRBV5-6
CDR3aa: CASSLTSGRGDTQYF
CDR3nt: TGTGCCAGCAGCCTGACTAGCGGGAGAGGGGATACGCAGTATTTT

abundance: few
d_gene: .
len: 13
j_gene: TRBJ2-2
v_gene: TRBV6-1
CDR3aa: CASREINTGELFF
CDR3nt: TGTGCCAGCCGGGAGATCAACACCGGGGAGCTGTTTTTT

abundance: .
d_gene: TRBD2
len: 14
j_gene: TRBJ2-3
v_gene: TRBV6-5
CDR3aa: CASKLAGRTDTQYF
CDR3nt: TGTGCCAGCAAGCTAGCGGGACGCACAGATACGCAGTATTTT

abundance: few
d_gene: .
len: 14
j_gene: TRBJ1-1
v_gene: TRBV19
CDR3aa: CASSTVRRGTEAFF
CDR3nt: TGTGCCAGTAGTACGGTGAGGAGGGGCACTGAAGCTTTCTTT

abundance: .
d_gene: TRBD1
len: 13
j_gene: TRBJ2-1
v_gene: TRBV5-4
CDR3aa: CASSFDRVVEQFF
CDR3nt: TGTGCCAGCAGCTTTGACAGGGTGGTTGAGCAGTTCTTC

abundance: .
d_gene: .
len: 14
j_gene: TRBJ2-1
v_gene: TRBV21-1
CDR3aa: CASSDGGAVNEQFF
CDR3nt: TGTGCCAGCAGCGACGGGGGCGCGGTCAATGAGCAGTTCTTC

abundance: once
d_gene: .
len: 14
j_gene: TRBJ1-5
v_gene: TRBV6-1
CDR3aa: CASSEVGREQPQHF
CDR3nt: TGTGCCAGCAGTGAAGTGGGGAGGGAACAGCCCCAGCATTTT

abundance: .
d_gene: .
len: 19
j_gene: TRBJ1-4
v_gene: TRBV4-1
CDR3aa: CASSQGRAGVRATNEKLFF
CDR3nt: TGCGCCAGCAGCCAAGGAAGGGCAGGGGTGAGGGCAACTAATGAAAAACTGTTTTTT

abundance: .
d_gene: .
len: 13
j_gene: TRBJ2-5
v_gene: TRBV7-9
CDR3aa: CASSPSSRETQYF
CDR3nt: TGTGCCAGCAGCCCCTCCTCCAGGGAGACCCAGTACTTC

abundance: .
d_gene: .
len: 15
j_gene: TRBJ2-2
v_gene: TRBV9
CDR3aa: CASRGLTGGTGELFF
CDR3nt: TGTGCCAGCAGGGGCCTGACTGGGGGCACCGGGGAGCTGTTTTTT

abundance: .
d_gene: TRBD1
len: 15
j_gene: TRBJ1-2
v_gene: TRBV7-2
CDR3aa: CASSPVGQGDYGYTF
CDR3nt: TGTGCCAGCAGCCCCGTAGGACAGGGAGACTATGGCTACACCTTC

abundance: .
d_gene: .
len: 13
j_gene: TRBJ2-7
v_gene: TRBV5-1
CDR3aa: CASSFRPNYEQYF
CDR3nt: TGCGCCAGCAGCTTTAGACCAAACTACGAGCAGTACTTC

abundance: few
d_gene: .
len: 15
j_gene: TRBJ2-2
v_gene: TRBV7-9
CDR3aa: CASTVLAGLTGELFF
CDR3nt: TGTGCCAGCACCGTACTGGCGGGACTCACCGGGGAGCTGTTTTTT

abundance: .
d_gene: .
len: 14
j_gene: TRBJ1-2
v_gene: TRBV4-2
CDR3aa: CASSRRVADYGYTF
CDR3nt: TGTGCCAGCAGTCGCAGGGTTGCAGACTATGGCTACACCTTC

abundance: .
d_gene: .
len: 13
j_gene: TRBJ2-5
v_gene: TRBV24-1
CDR3aa: CATSDGAVSTQYF
CDR3nt: TGTGCCACCAGTGATGGGGCCGTTTCGACCCAGTACTTC

abundance: .
d_gene: .
len: 11
j_gene: TRBJ2-5
v_gene: TRBV29-1
CDR3aa: CSVEWEETQYF
CDR3nt: TGCAGCGTTGAGTGGGAAGAGACCCAGTACTTC

abundance: .
d_gene: .
len: 12
j_gene: TRBJ2-5
v_gene: TRBV29-1
CDR3aa: CSVGTIQETQYF
CDR3nt: TGCAGCGTTGGGACGATCCAAGAGACCCAGTACTTC

abundance: .
d_gene: TRBD1
len: 17
j_gene: TRBJ1-5
v_gene: TRBV6-2/TRBV6-3
CDR3aa: CASSPDRGGWSNQPQHF
CDR3nt: TGTGCCAGCAGTCCGGACAGGGGAGGTTGGAGCAATCAGCCCCAGCATTTT

abundance: .
d_gene: .
len: 14
j_gene: TRBJ2-3
v_gene: TRBV19
CDR3aa: CASSIRTGSDTQYF
CDR3nt: TGTGCCAGTAGTATACGGACGGGATCGGATACGCAGTATTTT

abundance: .
d_gene: TRBD1
len: 15
j_gene: TRBJ2-1
v_gene: TRBV9
CDR3aa: CASSPRQGLGNEQFF
CDR3nt: TGTGCCAGCAGCCCACGACAGGGCTTGGGGAATGAGCAGTTCTTC